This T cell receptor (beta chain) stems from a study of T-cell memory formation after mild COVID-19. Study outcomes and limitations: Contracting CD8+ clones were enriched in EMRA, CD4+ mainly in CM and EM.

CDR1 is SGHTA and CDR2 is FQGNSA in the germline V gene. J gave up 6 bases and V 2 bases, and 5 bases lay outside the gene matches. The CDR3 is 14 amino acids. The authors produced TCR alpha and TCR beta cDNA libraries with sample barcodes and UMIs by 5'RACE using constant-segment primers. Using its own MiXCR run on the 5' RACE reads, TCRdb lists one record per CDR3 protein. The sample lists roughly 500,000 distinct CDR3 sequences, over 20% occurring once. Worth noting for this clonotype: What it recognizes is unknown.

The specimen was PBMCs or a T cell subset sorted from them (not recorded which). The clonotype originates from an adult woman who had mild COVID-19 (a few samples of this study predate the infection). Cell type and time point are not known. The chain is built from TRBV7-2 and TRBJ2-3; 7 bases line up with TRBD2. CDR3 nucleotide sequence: TGTGCCAGCAGCTTACGGCGGGAGAGGGATACGCAGTATTTT. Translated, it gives CASSLRRERDTQYF.